Listed here is a single T cell receptor beta chain. Antigen specificity is unknown. The source of the sample is a study of blood T cells in healthy people across ages. Germline V lookup: CDR1 SGHRS, CDR2 YFSETQ. V was pared by 1 base and J by 9 bases, with 16 bases between. This CDR3 spans 15 amino acids. A sample-barcoded 5' primer and a J-beta primer mix were used in a second PCR of about 6 to 12 cycles. Each cDNA molecule was tagged by a template-switch adaptor with 12 random nucleotides. Per sample, CDR3-containing paired-end reads numbered at least 2.5 million. MiXCR, run by TCRdb on the 5' RACE reads, gives a single entry per CDR3 protein. Counted here are fewer than 900,000 distinct CDR3 sequences, approximately 35% occurring once; the ten biggest clones make up about an eighth. The study, taken as a whole, reports: Unsorted PBMC material precluded a definitive naive versus antigen-experienced comparison. Whereas aged donors had fewer naive CD4+ cells, long-lived donors had more of them and higher diversity.

The chain employs TRBV5-1 and TRBJ2-2, with D perhaps TRBD1 (5 bases). The TCR sequence derives from a man younger than 35 in good health. Material for sequencing was blood. This CDR3 is CASSLRSGSERELFF. CDR3 coding DNA: TGCGCCAGCAGCTTGAGGTCAGGGTCGGAAAGGGAGCTGTTTTTT.